This TCR beta chain was documented in a study of T cell repertoires in cytomegalovirus infection. V lost 2 bases to trimming and J lost 10 bases; unmatched junction nucleotides: 4. The CDR3 contains 14 residues. Germline-derived CDR1 and CDR2 are SGHVS and FNYEAQ. This clonotype was recorded many times. Its antigen is unidentified. MiXCR was run by TCRdb on the reads, yielding one entry per CDR3 protein. The sample contains 700,000 to 900,000 distinct CDR3 sequences, just under 30% of which appear only once. The sequence derives from a human donor in good health (CMV status not recorded). Some clones in this sample may be carry-over from other donors' samples. The chain joins TRBV7-6 to TRBJ2-1, with TRBD2 matching 11 bases. The sample was cultured CD8+ T cells from PBMCs, taken from culture after CMV antigen stimulation. The CDR3 region is CASSLRLAGTEQFF. DNA for the CDR3: TGTGCCAGCAGCTTAAGACTAGCGGGGACCGAGCAGTTCTTC.